This T cell receptor beta chain was retrieved from a study of T cell clusters in autoimmune cytopenias (dated by TCRdb to about 2019). General notes on the study: A median TRB sequencing depth of 50,000 or so reads per sample was reached, and a median of around 2,300 distinct TRB clonotypes per sample was obtained. TRB and IGH repertoires from peripheral blood were sequenced in autoimmune cytopenia patients at active disease and during treatment follow-up, with healthy, CLL and autoimmune hepatitis controls included alongside. The goal of the study was to determine whether autoimmune cytopenia patients have a disease-specific immune repertoire signature that could serve as a blood-based biomarker.

This clonotype is large (0.1 to 1%), judged from its frequency; no count is recorded. The target of this receptor is not known. Each sample's TRB amplification started from 250 ng of peripheral blood genomic DNA, which corresponds to 35,000 to 40,000 genome equivalents. Study-wide findings and limitations: The GLIPH analysis suggested a lack of physiological T cell clusters in primary autoimmune cytopenia patients, since 51 clusters were exclusive to healthy donors whereas under 20 were exclusive to patients. The T cell clusters were defined only in silico, and the functional role of the clusters was left to be validated experimentally. TRB repertoire shifts, with less even repertoires in secondary cytopenia and CLL, mostly reflected lymphoma bias rather than autoimmunity. The cluster-lack signature was not observed for secondary cytopenia versus CLL, as the signature was apparently masked by the dominant lymphoma-associated repertoire. Approximately 2.9-fold more exclusive TRB clusters were observed in healthy donors than in active autoimmune hepatitis patients, consistent with an autoimmunity-wide signature.

The CDR3 spans 14 residues, from the cysteine through the phenylalanine. The nucleotide record is missing. The germline V gene gives CDR1 as SQVTM and CDR2 as ANQGSEA. Multiplex PCR with a touch-down protocol amplified TRB rearrangements, with the TRB-A and TRB-B primer pools combined in a single tube. Two consecutive PCR reactions with Phusion HS II polymerase added Illumina adapters and sample indices to the amplicons. The amplicons were purified from gel with the NucleoSpin Gel and PCR Clean-up kit, after which the amplicons were quantified by Qubit and checked for quality on an Agilent 2100 Bioanalyzer. Libraries were sequenced on an Illumina MiSeq using 600-cycle, single-indexed, paired-end runs. The authors processed their data as follows. TRB reads were aligned and assembled with MiXCR version 2.1.12 using the default MiXCR reference library. A clone was defined by each unique CDR3 nucleotide sequence, and analysis was restricted to productive sequences with at least two reads. Repertoire diversity was assessed with alpha-parameterized diversity profiles (alpha 0 to 5), including the Shannon (alpha 1) and Simpson (alpha 2) indices, which were computed with an R script. The tcR package was used to compute combinatorial TRB VJ usage, and cohorts were compared on this usage by principal component analysis with ade4. GLIPH was used to cluster TCRbeta CDR3s in pairs of cohorts matched for age and read depth, and a Wilcoxon test was used to compare cluster frequencies. Based on TCRdb reprocessing of the reads, there is one entry per CDR3 protein sequence, and DNA is missing. TCRdb's processing, not the authors' own work, is the source of the V and J calls. This sample's table contains approximately 230 distinct CDR3 sequences. Around 85% of the sample lies in the top ten.

Material for sequencing was peripheral blood. The rearranged segments are TRBV29-1 and TRBJ1-5; the D gene TCRdb calls, TRBD1, cannot be checked with no DNA. This clonotype was obtained from a human donor with an autoimmune cytopenia or autoimmune hepatitis (not recorded which). The CDR3 loop reads CSVNQGSGNQPQHF.